Presented here are 9 T cell receptor beta chains from one specimen sequenced in a study of blood T cell repertoires in COVID-19. Produced via immunoSEQ multiplex PCR; TCRdb's table is partial and in-frame only. The table has 390,000 or so clones, 86% seen once. Sequences were obtained from peripheral blood. Receptor source: a young woman with active or convalescent COVID-19.

V and J are TRBV20-1 and TRBJ1-2; TRBD1 might be the D (6 bases). Trimming shortened V by 5 bases and J by 3 bases, and 7 bases separated the two germline ends. Looked up from germline, CDR1 is DFQATT and CDR2 is SNEGSKA (reference sequence). The length of the CDR3 is 11 residues. The CDR3 bases are TGCAGTGCTTACAGGGACTATGGCTACACCTTC. This gives the protein CSAYRDYGYTF.

This chain joins TRBV27 and TRBJ2-1; unclear D gene. Trimming left V 5 bases short and J 0 bases short, with 14 bases between. CDR3 size: 16 residues. Germline-derived CDR1 and CDR2 are MNHEY and SMNVEV (reference sequence). CDR3 bases: TGTGCCAGCAGTCCCTCGACTGATTTCTCCTACAATGAGCAGTTCTTC. Translated, it gives CASSPSTDFSYNEQFF.

The chain employs TRBV2 and TRBJ1-5, with D possibly TRBD1 on 5 matching bases. Germline V gene sequence: CDR1 SNHLY, CDR2 FYNNEI. Trimming removed 8 bases from V and 4 bases from J, with 12 bases in between. The CDR3 extends over 13 amino acids. DNA for the CDR3: TGTGCCAGCGAAGGCAGGGCGAATCAGCCCCAGCATTTT. It is translated as CASEGRANQPQHF.

The chain combines TRBV13 with TRBJ2-3; TRBD1 aligns across 9 bases. The V gene end was trimmed by 5 bases and the J gene end by 3 bases; junction bases not matched to a gene: 18. This CDR3 spans 19 amino acids. Germline CDR1 PRHDT, CDR2 FYEKMQ (reference sequence). The CDR3 here is CASSNIVPGQGTGTDTQYF. The CDR3, as DNA: TGTGCCAGCAGCAACATAGTCCCGGGACAGGGAACGGGAACAGATACGCAGTATTTT.

V usage is TRBV7-8 and J usage is TRBJ2-3; 7 bases fit TRBD2. The CDR3 extends over 15 amino acids. Per the germline V gene, CDR1 is SGHVS and CDR2 is FQNEAQ. V dropped 4 bases and J dropped 2; count of bases not matched to a gene: 6. The CDR3 protein is CASSSGLGDTDTQYF. The CDR3 nucleotides read TGTGCCAGCAGCTCCGGACTAGGAGACACAGATACGCAGTATTTT.

The chain combines TRBV5-4 with TRBJ2-2; 10 nucleotides match TRBD2. Trimming took 4 bases from V and 10 from J; bases not matched to a gene: 7. Germline lookup yields CDR1 SGHNT and CDR2 YYREEE (reference sequence). This CDR3 has 14 amino acids. The CDR3 region has the DNA TGTGCCAGCAGCCGGACTAGCGGTAGAAAGGAGCTGTTTTTT. Translated, it gives CASSRTSGRKELFF.

The chain couples TRBV5-6 to TRBJ2-5, with 8 bases fitting TRBD2. The CDR3 is made up of 17 amino acids. Trimming took 2 bases from V and 5 from J; bases not matched to a gene: 14. Per the germline V gene, CDR1 is SGHDT and CDR2 is YYEEEE. Written as DNA, the CDR3 is TGTGCCAGCAGCTTACGGGGCGGGGGGCCGAAGGTCGAGACCCAGTACTTC. It specifies CASSLRGGGPKVETQYF.

The chain employs TRBV19 and TRBJ1-2; 8 nucleotides agree with TRBD1. Trimming at V came to 4 bases and at J to 7 bases, leaving 2 bases not matched to a gene. Germline CDR1 is LNHDA and CDR2 is SQIVND (reference sequence). The CDR3 has 12 residues. The CDR3, as DNA: TGTGCCAGTAGTAGCGGGACAGGTGGCTACACCTTC. Translated: CASSSGTGGYTF.

The chain employs TRBV25-1 and TRBJ1-2; tentatively, D is TRBD1 (5 bases). V gave up 1 base and J gave up 6 bases, with 15 bases separating them. The V gene's germline CDR1 is MGHDK and CDR2 SYGVNS. The CDR3 consists of 15 residues. Here the CDR3 DNA reads TGTGCCAGCAGTGAATTATCCAGGGATGTCGATGGCTACACCTTC. Translation: CASSELSRDVDGYTF.